The 8 T cell receptor beta chains presented below share a single source sample, sequenced in a study of T cells in Graves' hyperthyroidism and ophthalmopathy. From RNA transcripts, TCR beta CDR3 regions were amplified. Initially, a first-round RT-PCR of the TCR CDR3 employed the HTBI primer set. TCRdb redid the calling of the multiplex PCR reads with MiXCR, one entry per CDR3 protein. The sample lists about 610,000 distinct CDR3 sequences; approximately 15% were seen once. The sample was blood. These TCRs come from a middle-aged woman with Graves' ophthalmopathy.

This clonotype was observed many times. The chain uses TRBV27 and TRBJ1-1, with TRBD1 matching over 7 bases. The CDR3 runs to 11 residues. V trimming: 7 bases; J trimming: 8 bases; junction bases outside the gene matches: 4. Germline CDR1 MNHEY, CDR2 SMNVEV (reference sequence). CDR3 bases: TGTGCCAGCATCGAGGGACAGGAAGCTTTCTTT. Protein sequence: CASIEGQEAFF.

The rearrangement uses TRBV6-1 and TRBJ2-5, with D perhaps matching TRBD1 (7 bases). V lost 8 bases, J lost 4 bases, and 17 bases lay in between. The CDR3 extends over 14 amino acids. Germline-derived CDR1 and CDR2 are MNHNS and SASEGT. CDR3 protein: CASSGGGEGETQYF. CDR3 nucleotide sequence: TGTGCCAGCTCCGGAGGGGGCGAAGGAGAGACCCAGTACTTC.

The table lists this clonotype with many counts. CDR3: CASSPRGDPREQYF. Written as DNA, the CDR3 is TGTGCCAGCAGCCCTCGAGGTGACCCACGGGAGCAGTACTTC. The chain combines TRBV28 with TRBJ2-7, with no clear D. CDR1 is MDHEN, CDR2 SYDVKM, per germline. This CDR3 spans 14 amino acids. V lost 6 bases, J lost 7 bases, and 19 bases lay in between.

This clonotype was counted once. The V and J genes are TRBV29-1 and TRBJ2-5; 7 positions match TRBD2. Germline lookup yields CDR1 SQVTM and CDR2 ANQGSEA. There are 14 residues in the CDR3. V lost 7 bases, J lost 5 bases, and 13 bases stayed unmatched. CDR3 sequence: CSALSGVMAETQYF. CDR3 sequence (DNA): TGCAGCGCTCTGAGCGGGGTTATGGCGGAGACCCAGTACTTC. Using reference TRBV29-1 and TRBJ2-5 for the parts outside the CDR3, the full variable domain is SAVISQKPSRDICQRGTSLTIQCQVDSQVTMMFWYRQQPGQSLTLIATANQGSEATYESGFVIDKFPISRPNLTFSTLTVSNMSPEDSSIYLCSALSGVMAETQYFGPGTRLLVL.

V is TRBV29-1 and J is TRBJ1-1; D gene unclear. CDR1 and CDR2 from the germline V gene are SQVTM and ANQGSEA. V was trimmed by 6 bases and J by 0 bases, leaving 20 bases between them. This CDR3 region has 16 residues. This chain's CDR3 is CSVGGGYGGMNTEAFF. The CDR3 DNA reads as TGCAGCGTCGGTGGAGGTTACGGCGGGATGAACACTGAAGCTTTCTTT. The full variable domain, completed using reference TRBV29-1 and TRBJ1-1, is SAVISQKPSRDICQRGTSLTIQCQVDSQVTMMFWYRQQPGQSLTLIATANQGSEATYESGFVIDKFPISRPNLTFSTLTVSNMSPEDSSIYLCSVGGGYGGMNTEAFFGQGTRLTVV.

This clonotype has more than one count but fewer than ten. This chain connects TRBV10-3 to TRBJ1-2; 7 nucleotides align to TRBD1. V was clipped by 6 bases and J by 6 bases; unmatched bases: 7. The CDR3 has 13 residues. In germline, CDR1 is ENHRY, CDR2 SYGVKD. The CDR3 loop reads CAIRVTGTDGYTF. CDR3 sequence (DNA): TGTGCCATCAGGGTAACAGGGACAGATGGCTACACCTTC.

Many counts were recorded for this clonotype. The rearrangement joins TRBV20-1 to TRBJ2-5; D not certain. The CDR3 is made up of 13 amino acids. CDR1 and CDR2 from the germline V gene are DFQATT and SNEGSKA (reference sequence). V lost 5 bases and J 7 bases, leaving 17 bases between the germline ends. CDR3 protein: CSARRLDRWTQYF. CDR3 in DNA: TGCAGTGCTCGTCGTCTAGACCGTTGGACCCAGTACTTC.

V is TRBV30 and J is TRBJ1-3; weak D call: TRBD1 (6 bases). Germline V gene sequence: CDR1 GTSNPN, CDR2 SVGIG (reference sequence). V was shortened by 2 bases and J by 0 bases, with 11 bases between the two germline ends. The CDR3 has 15 amino acids. In nucleotides, the CDR3 is TGTGCCTGGAGTTCCAGGGGCTACTCTGGAAACACCATATATTTT. Protein: CAWSSRGYSGNTIYF.